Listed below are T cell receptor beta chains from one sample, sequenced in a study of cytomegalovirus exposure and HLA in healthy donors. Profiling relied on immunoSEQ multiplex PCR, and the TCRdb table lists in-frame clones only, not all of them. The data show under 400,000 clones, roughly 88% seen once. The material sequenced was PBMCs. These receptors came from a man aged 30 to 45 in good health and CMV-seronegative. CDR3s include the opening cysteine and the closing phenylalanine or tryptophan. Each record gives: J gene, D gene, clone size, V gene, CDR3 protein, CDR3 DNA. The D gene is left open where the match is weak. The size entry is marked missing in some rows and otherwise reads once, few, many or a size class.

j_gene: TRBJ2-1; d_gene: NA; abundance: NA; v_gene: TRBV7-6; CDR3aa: CASSNSVPYIF; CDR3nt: TGTGCCAGCAGCAATTCGGTCCCGTATATCTTC
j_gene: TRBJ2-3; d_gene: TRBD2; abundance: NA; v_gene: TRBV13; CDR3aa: CASSPQGRGGTDTQYF; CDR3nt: TGTGCCAGCAGCCCTCAGGGGCGGGGGGGCACAGATACGCAGTATTTT
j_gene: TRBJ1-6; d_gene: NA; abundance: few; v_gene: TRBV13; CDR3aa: CASSPNPGTPLHF; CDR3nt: TGTGCCAGCAGCCCCAATCCGGGGACACCCCTCCACTTT
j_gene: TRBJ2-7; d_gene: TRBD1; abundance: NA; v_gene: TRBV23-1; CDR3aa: CASSQTNRQGFHYYEQYF; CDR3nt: TGCGCCAGCAGTCAAACAAACAGACAGGGGTTCCACTACTACGAGCAGTACTTC
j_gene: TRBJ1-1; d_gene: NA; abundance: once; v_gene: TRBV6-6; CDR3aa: CASSYSIGGEAFF; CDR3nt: TGTGCCAGCAGTTACTCGATAGGAGGAGAAGCTTTCTTT
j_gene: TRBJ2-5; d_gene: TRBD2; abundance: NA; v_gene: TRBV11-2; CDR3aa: CASSPPTGGGQETQYF; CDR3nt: TGTGCCAGCAGCCCCCCCACCGGCGGGGGGCAAGAGACCCAGTACTTC
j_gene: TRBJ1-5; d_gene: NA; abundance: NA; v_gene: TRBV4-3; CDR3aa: CASSQAVEQPQHF; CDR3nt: TGCGCCAGCAGCCAAGCTGTGGAGCAGCCCCAGCATTTT
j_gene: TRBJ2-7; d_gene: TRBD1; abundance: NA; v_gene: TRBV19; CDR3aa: CASSRMTGGSEQYF; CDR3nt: TGTGCCAGTAGTAGAATGACAGGGGGGAGCGAGCAGTACTTC
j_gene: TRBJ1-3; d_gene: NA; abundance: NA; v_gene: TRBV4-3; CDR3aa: CASSQEGAPNSGNTIYF; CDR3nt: TGCGCCAGCAGCCAAGAGGGGGCCCCCAACTCTGGAAACACCATATATTTT
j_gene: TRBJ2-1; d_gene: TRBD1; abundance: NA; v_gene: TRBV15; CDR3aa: CATSRDPRGQGFNEQFF; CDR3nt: TGTGCCACCAGCAGAGACCCAAGAGGACAGGGATTTAATGAGCAGTTCTTC
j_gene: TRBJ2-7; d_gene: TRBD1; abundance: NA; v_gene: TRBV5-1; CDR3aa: CASSLGQGVRNEQYF; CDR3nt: TGCGCCAGCAGCTTGGGACAGGGAGTGAGGAACGAGCAGTACTTC
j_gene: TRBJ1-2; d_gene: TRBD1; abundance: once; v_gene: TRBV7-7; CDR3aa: CASSLAGTDNYGYTF; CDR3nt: TGTGCCAGCAGCTTAGCGGGGACAGATAACTATGGCTACACCTTC
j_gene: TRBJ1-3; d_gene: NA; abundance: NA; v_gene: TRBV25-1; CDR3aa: CASSNRLEGSGNTIYF; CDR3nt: TGTGCCAGCAGTAACCGACTAGAGGGCTCTGGAAACACCATATATTTT
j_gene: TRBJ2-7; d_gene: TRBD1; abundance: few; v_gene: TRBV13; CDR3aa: CASSVGTGKVF; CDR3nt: TGTGCCAGCAGCGTAGGGACAGGGAAAGTCTTC
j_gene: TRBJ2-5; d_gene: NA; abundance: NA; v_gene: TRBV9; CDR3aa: CASSVAARGSQETQYF; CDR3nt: TGTGCCAGCAGCGTAGCGGCTAGAGGGTCCCAAGAGACCCAGTACTTC
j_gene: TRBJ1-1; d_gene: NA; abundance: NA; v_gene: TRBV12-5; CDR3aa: CASGGRNTEAFF; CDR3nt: TGTGCTAGTGGTGGGCGGAACACTGAAGCTTTCTTT
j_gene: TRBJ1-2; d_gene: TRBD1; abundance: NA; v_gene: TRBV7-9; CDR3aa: CASSSGSGGWGGDGYTF; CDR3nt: TGTGCCAGCAGCTCAGGTTCAGGGGGCTGGGGTGGAGATGGCTACACCTTC
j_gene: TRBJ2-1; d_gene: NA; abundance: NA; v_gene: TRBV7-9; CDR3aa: CASSRPEKNEQFF; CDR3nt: TGTGCCAGCAGCCGTCCGGAGAAGAATGAGCAGTTCTTC
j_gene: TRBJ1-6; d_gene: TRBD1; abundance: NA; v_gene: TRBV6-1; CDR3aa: CASSEIDRGFSPLHF; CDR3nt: TGTGCCAGCAGTGAAATTGACAGGGGGTTTTCACCCCTCCACTTT
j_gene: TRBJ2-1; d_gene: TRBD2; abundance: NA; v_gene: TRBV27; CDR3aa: CASVRLAGMSEQFF; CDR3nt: TGTGCCAGCGTAAGACTAGCGGGGATGAGTGAGCAGTTCTTC
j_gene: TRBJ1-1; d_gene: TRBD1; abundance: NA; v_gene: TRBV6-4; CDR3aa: CASSARGQGNTEAFF; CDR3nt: TGTGCCAGCAGTGCGAGGGGACAGGGGAACACTGAAGCTTTCTTT
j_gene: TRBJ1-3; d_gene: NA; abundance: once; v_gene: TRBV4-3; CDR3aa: CASSQDHRAVGPIYF; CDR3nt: TGCGCCAGCAGCCAAGATCACCGGGCCGTGGGGCCCATATATTTT
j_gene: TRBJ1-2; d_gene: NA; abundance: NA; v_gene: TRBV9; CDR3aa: CASSVDRRFNYGYTF; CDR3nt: TGTGCCAGCAGCGTAGATCGCAGATTCAACTATGGCTACACCTTC